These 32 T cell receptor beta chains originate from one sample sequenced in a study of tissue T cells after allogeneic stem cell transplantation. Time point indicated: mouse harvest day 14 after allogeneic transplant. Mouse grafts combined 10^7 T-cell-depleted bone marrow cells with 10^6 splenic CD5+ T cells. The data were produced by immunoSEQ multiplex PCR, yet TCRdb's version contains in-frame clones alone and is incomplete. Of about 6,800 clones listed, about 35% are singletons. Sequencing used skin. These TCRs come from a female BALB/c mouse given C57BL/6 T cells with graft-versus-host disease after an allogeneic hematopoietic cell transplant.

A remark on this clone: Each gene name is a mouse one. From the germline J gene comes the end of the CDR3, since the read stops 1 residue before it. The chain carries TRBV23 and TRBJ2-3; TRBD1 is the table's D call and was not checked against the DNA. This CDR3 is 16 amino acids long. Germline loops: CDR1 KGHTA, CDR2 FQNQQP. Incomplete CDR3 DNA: TGCTCCAGCAGTCCATCGGGACAGGGGGCGGGAGAAACGCTGTAT. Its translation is CSSSPSGQGAGETLY. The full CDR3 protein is CSSSPSGQGAGETLYF.

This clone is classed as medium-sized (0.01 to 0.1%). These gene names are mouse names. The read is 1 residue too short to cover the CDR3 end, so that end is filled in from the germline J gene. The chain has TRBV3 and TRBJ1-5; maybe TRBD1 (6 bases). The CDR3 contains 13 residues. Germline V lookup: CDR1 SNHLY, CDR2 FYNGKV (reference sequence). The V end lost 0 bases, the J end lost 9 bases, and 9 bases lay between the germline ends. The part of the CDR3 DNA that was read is TGTGCCAGCAGCTTAGCTGGGGGGCCGGCTCCGCTT. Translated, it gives CASSLAGGPAPL. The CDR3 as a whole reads CASSLAGGPAPLF. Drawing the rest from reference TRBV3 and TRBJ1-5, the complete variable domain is GPKVLQIPSHQIIDMGQMVTLNCDPVSNHLYFYWYKQILGQQMEFLVNFYNGKVMEKSKLFKDQFSVERPDGSYFTLKIQPTALEDSAVYFCASSLAGGPAPLFGEGTRLSVL.

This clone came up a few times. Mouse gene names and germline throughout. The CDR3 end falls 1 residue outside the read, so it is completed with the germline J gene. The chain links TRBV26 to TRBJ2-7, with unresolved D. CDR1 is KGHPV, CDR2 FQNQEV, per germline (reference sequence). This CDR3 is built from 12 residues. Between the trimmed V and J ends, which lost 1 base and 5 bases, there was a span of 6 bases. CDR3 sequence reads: CASSLYRNEQYF. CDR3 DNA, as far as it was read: TGTGCCAGCAGTCTGTACAGAAATGAACAGTAC.

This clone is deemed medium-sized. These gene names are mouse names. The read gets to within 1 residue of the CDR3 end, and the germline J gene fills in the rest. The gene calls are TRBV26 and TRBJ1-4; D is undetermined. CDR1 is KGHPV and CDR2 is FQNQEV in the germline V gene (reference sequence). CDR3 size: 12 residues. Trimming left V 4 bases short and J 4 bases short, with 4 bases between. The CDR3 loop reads CASSPHNERLFF. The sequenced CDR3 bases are TGTGCCAGCAGTCCGCACAACGAAAGATTATTT. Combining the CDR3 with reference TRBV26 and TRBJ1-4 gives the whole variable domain NSKVIQTPRYLVKGQGQKAKMRCIPEKGHPVVFWYQQNKNNEFKFLINFQNQEVLQQIDMTEKRFSAECPSNSPCSLEIQSSEAGDSALYLCASSPHNERLFFGHGTKLSVL.

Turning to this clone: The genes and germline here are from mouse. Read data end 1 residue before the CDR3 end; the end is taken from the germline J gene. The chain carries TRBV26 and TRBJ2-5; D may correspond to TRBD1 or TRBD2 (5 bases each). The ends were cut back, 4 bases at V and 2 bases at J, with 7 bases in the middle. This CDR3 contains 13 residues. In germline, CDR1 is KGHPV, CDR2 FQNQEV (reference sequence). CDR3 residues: CASSRGFQDTQYF. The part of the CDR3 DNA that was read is TGTGCCAGCAGTCGGGGGTTCCAAGACACCCAGTAC.

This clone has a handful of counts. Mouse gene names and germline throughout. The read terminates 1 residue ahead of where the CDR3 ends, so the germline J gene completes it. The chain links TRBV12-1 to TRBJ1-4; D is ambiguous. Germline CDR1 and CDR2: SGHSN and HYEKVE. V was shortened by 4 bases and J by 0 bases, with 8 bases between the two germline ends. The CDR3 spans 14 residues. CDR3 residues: CASSRAFSNERLFF. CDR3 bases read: TGTGCCAGCTCGCGGGCCTTTTCCAACGAAAGATTATTT. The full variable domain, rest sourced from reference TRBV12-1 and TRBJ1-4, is DSGVVQSPRHIIKEKGGRSVLTCIPISGHSNVVWYQQTLGKELKFLIQHYEKVERDKGFLPSRFSVQQFDDYHSEMNMSALELEDSAMYFCASSRAFSNERLFFGHGTKLSVL.

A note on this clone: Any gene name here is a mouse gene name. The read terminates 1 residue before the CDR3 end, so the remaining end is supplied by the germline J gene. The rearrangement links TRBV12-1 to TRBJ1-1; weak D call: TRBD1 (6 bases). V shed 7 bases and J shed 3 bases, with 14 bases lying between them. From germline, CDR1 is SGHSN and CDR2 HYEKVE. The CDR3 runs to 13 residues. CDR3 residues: CASSRGRDTEVFF. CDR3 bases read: TGTGCCAGTTCCAGGGGTCGGGACACAGAAGTCTTC.

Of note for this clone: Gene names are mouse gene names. CDR3 residues: CASSWDTEVFF. The CDR3 DNA, read in part, is TGTGCCAGCAGCTGGGACACAGAAGTCTTC. The chain carries TRBV3 and TRBJ1-1; no clear D. The read ends 1 residue before the CDR3 terminus; that terminus is restored from the germline J gene. This CDR3 is 11 amino acids long. Germline CDR1 SNHLY, CDR2 FYNGKV (reference sequence). V lost 4 bases to trimming and J lost 3 bases, with 3 bases between them.

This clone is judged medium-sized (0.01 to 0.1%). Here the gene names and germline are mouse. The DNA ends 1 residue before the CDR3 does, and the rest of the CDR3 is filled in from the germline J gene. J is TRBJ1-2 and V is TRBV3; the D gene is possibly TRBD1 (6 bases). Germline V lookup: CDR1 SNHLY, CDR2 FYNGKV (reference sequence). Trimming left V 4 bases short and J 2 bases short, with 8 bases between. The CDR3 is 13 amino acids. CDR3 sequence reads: CASSSTGNSDYTF. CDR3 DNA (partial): TGTGCCAGCAGCTCTACAGGGAACTCCGACTACACC.

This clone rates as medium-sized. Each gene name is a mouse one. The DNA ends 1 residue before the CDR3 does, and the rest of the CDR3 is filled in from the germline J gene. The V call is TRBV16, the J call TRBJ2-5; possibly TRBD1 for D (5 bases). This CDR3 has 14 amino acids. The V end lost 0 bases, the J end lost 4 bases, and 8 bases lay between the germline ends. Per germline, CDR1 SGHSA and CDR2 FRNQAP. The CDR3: CASSLDAGKDTQYF. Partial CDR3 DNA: TGTGCAAGCAGCTTAGATGCAGGGAAAGACACCCAGTAC.

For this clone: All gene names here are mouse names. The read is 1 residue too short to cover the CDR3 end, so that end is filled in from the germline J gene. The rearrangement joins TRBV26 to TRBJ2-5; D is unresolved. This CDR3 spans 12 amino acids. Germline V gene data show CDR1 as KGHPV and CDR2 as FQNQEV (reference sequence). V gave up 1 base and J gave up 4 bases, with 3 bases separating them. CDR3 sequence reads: CASSLLEDTQYF. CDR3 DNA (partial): TGTGCCAGCAGTCTGTTGGAAGACACCCAGTAC.

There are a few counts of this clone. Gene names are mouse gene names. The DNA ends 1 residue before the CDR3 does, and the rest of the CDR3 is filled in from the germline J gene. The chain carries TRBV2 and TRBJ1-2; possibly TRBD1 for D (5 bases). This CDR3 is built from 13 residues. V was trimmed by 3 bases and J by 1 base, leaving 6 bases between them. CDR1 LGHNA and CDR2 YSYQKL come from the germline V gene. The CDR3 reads CASSHDRNSDYTF. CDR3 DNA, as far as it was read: TGTGCCAGCAGCCATGACAGAAACTCCGACTACACC.

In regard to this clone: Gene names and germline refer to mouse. The CDR3 is CASSTTGESSYEQYF. The sequenced CDR3 bases are TGTGCTAGCAGTACCACTGGGGAGAGCTCCTATGAACAGTAC. This rearrangement joins TRBV17 to TRBJ2-7, with 7 bases that match TRBD2. The read ends 1 residue before the CDR3 terminus; that terminus is restored from the germline J gene. Germline assignment: CDR1 MNHDT and CDR2 YYDKIL. The V and J ends lost 4 bases and 0 bases, in that order; junction bases with no gene match: 6. The CDR3 length is 15 residues.

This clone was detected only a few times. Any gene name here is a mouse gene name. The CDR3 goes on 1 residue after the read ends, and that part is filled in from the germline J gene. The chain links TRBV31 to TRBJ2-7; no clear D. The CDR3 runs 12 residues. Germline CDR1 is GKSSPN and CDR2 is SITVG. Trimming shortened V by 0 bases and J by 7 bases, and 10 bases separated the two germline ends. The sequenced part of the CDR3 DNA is TGTGCCTGGAGTCTAAGCGGGTGGGAACAGTAC. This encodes CAWSLSGWEQY. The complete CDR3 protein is CAWSLSGWEQYF.

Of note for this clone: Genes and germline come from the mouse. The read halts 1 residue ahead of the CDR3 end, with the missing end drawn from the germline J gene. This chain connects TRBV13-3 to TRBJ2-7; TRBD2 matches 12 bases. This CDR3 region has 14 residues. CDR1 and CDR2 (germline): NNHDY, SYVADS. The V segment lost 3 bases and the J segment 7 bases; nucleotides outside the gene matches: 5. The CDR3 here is CASSATGGAGEQYF. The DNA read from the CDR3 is TGTGCCAGCAGTGCGACTGGGGGGGCTGGGGAACAGTAC.

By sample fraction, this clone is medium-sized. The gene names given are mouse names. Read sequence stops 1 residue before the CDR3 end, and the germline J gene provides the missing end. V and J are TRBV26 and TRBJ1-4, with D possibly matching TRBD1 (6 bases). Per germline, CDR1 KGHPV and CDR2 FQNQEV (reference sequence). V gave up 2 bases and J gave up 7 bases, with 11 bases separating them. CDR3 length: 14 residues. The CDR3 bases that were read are TGTGCCAGCAGTCTGGCAGGGGCAGGCGAAAGATTATTT. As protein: CASSLAGAGERLF. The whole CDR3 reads CASSLAGAGERLFF.

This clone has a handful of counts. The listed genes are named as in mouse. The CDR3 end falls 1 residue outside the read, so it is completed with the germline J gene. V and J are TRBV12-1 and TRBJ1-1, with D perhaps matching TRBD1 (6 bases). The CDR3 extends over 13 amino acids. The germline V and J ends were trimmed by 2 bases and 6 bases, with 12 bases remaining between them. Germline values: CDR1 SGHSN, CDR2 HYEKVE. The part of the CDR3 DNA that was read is TGTGCCAGCTCTCGGCAGCCAGGGGCAGAAGTCTTC. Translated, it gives CASSRQPGAEVF. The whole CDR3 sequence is CASSRQPGAEVFF.

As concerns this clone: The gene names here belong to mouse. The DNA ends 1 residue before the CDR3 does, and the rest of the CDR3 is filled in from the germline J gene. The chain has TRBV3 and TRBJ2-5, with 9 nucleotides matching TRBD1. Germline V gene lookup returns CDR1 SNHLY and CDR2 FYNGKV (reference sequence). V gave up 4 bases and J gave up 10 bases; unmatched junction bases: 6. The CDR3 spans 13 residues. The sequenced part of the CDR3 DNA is TGTGCCAGCAGCTCGGGACAGGGAGCCCCCCAGTAC. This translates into CASSSGQGAPQY. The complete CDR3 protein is CASSSGQGAPQYF.

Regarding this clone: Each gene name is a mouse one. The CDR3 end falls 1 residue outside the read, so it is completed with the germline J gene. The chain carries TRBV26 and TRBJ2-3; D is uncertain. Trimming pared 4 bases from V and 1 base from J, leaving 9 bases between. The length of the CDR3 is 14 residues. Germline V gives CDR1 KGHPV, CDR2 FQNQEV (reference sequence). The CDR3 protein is CASSPQGGAETLYF. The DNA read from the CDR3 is TGTGCCAGCAGTCCCCAAGGAGGTGCAGAAACGCTGTAT.

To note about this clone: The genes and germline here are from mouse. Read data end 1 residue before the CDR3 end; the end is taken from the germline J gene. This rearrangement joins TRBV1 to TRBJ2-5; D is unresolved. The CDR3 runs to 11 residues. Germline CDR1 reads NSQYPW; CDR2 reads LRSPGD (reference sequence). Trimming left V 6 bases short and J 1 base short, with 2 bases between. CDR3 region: CTCRDQDTQYF. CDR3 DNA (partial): TGCACCTGCAGGGACCAAGACACCCAGTAC.

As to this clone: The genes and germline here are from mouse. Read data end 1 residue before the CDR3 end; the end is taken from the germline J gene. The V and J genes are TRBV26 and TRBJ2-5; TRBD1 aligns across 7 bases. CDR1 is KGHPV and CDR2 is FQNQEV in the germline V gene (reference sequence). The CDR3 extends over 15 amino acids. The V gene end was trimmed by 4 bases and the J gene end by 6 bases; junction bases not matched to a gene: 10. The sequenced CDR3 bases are TGTGCCAGCAGTCGAATACAGGGGAAGATGGACACCCAGTAC. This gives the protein CASSRIQGKMDTQY. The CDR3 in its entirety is CASSRIQGKMDTQYF.

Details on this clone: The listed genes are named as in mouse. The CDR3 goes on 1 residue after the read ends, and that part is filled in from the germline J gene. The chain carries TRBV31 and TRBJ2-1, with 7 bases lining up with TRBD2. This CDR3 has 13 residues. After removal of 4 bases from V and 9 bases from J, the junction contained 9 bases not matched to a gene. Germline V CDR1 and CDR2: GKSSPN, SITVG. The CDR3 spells CAWIGGVDGEQFF. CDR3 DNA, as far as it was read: TGTGCCTGGATCGGGGGGGTGGATGGTGAGCAGTTC.

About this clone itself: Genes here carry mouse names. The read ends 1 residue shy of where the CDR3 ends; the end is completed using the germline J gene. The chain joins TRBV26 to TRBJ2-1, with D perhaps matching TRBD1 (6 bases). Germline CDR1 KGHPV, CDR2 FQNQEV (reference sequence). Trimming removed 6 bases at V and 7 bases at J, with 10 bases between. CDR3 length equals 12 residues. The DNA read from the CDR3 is TGTGCCAGCAGACAGGGAGAAGCTGAGCAGTTC. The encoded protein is CASRQGEAEQF. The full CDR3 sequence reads CASRQGEAEQFF.

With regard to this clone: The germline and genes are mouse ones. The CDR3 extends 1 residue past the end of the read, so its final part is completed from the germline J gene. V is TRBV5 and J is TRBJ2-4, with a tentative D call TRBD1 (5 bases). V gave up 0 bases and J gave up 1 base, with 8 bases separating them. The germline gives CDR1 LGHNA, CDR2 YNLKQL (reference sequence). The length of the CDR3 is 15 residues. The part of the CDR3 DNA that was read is TGTGCCAGCAGCCAAGAAAGGGGTGGTCAAAACACCTTGTAC. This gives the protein CASSQERGGQNTLY. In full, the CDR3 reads CASSQERGGQNTLYF.

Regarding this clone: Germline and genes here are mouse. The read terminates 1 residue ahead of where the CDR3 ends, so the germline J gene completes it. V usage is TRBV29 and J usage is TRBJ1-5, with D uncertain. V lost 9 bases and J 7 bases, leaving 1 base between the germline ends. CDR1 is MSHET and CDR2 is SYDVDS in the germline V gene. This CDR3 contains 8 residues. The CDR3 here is CARQAPLF. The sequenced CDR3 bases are TGTGCTAGACAGGCTCCGCTT.

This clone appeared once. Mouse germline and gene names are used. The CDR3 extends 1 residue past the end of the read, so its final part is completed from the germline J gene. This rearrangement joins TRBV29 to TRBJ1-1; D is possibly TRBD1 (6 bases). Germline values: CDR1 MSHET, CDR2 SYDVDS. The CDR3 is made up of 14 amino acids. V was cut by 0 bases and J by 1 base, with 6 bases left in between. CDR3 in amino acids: CASSLSGQNTEVFF. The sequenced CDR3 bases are TGTGCTAGCAGTTTATCGGGACAAAACACAGAAGTCTTC.

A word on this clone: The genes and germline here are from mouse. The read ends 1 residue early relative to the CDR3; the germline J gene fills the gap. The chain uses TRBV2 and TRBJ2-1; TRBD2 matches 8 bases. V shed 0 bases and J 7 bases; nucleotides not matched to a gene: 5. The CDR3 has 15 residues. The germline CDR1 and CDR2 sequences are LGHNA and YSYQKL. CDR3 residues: CASSQEGGAGAEQFF. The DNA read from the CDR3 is TGTGCCAGCAGCCAAGAGGGGGGGGCGGGAGCTGAGCAGTTC.

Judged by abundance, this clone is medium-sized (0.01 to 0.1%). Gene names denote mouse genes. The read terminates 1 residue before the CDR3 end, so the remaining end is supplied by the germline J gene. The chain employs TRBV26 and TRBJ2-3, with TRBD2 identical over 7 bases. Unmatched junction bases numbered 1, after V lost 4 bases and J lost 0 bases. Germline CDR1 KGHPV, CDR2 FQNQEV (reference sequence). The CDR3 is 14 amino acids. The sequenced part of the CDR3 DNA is TGTGCCAGCAGTCGGGGGGGAAGTGCAGAAACGCTGTAT. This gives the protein CASSRGGSAETLY. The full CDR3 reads CASSRGGSAETLYF.

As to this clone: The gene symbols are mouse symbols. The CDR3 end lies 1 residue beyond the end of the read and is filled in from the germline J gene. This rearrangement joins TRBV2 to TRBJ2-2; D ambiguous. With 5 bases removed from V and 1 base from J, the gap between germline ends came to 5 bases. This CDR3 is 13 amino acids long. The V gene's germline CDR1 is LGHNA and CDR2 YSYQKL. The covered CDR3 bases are TGTGCCAGCAGCGGGGTAAACACCGGGCAGCTCTAC. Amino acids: CASSGVNTGQLY. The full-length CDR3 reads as CASSGVNTGQLYF.

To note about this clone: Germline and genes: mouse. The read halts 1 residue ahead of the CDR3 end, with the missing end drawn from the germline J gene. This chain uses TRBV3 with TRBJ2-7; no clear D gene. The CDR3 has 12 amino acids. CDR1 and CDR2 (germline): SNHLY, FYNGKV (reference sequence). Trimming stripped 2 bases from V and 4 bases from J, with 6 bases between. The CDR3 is CASSLRGYEQYF. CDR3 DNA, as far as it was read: TGTGCCAGCAGCTTACGAGGGTATGAACAGTAC.

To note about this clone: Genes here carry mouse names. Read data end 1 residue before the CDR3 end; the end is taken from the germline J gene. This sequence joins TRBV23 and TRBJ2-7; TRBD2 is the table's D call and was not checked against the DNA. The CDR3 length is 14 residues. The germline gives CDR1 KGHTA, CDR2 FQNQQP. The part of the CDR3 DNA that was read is TGCTCCAGCAGTCACCTACTGGGGGGTGATGAACAGTAC. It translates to CSSSHLLGGDEQY. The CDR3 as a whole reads CSSSHLLGGDEQYF. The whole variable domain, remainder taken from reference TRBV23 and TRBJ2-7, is DAAVTQKPRYLIKMKGQEAEMKCIPEKGHTAVFWYQQKQSKELKFLIYFQNQQPLDQIDMVKERFSAVCPSSSLCSLGIRTCEAEDSALYLCSSSHLLGGDEQYFGPGTRLTVL.

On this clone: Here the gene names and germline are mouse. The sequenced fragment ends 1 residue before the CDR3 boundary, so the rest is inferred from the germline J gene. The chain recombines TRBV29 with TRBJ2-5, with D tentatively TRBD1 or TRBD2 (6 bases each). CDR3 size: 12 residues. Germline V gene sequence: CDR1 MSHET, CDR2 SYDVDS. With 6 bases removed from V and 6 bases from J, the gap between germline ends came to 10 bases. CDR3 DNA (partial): TGTGCTAGCAGGGGGGCAAGGGACACCCAGTAC. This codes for CASRGARDTQY. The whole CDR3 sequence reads CASRGARDTQYF.